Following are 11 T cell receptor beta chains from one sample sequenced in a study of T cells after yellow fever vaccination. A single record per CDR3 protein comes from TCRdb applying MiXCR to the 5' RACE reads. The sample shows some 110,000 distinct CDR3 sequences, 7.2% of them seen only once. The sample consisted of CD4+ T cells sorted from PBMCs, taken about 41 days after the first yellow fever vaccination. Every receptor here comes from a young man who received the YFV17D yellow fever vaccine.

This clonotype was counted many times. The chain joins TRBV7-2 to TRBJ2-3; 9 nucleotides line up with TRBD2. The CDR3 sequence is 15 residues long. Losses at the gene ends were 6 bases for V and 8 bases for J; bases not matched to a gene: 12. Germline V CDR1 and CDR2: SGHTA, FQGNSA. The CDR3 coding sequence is TGTGCCAGCAGTCCTAGGGACAGCGGGGGGCGTACGCAGTATTTT. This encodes CASSPRDSGGRTQYF.

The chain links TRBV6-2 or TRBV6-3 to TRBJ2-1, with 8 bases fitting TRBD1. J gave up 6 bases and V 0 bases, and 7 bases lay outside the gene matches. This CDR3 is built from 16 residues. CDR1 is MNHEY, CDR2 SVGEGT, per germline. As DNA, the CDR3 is TGTGCCAGCAGTTACTCGATCAGGGGGCTAGGCAATGAGCAGTTCTTC. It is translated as CASSYSIRGLGNEQFF.

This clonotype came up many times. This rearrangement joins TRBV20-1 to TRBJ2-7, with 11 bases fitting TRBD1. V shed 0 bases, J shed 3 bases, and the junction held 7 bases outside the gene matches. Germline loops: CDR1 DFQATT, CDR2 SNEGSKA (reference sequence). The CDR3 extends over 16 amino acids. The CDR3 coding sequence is TGCAGTGCTAGAGAACTAGGGGACAGGGGGATCTACGAGCAGTACTTC. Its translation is CSARELGDRGIYEQYF.

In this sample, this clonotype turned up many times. CDR3 sequence (DNA): TGTGCCAGCAGCTTGACGAGCCTGACTAACTATGGCTACACCTTC. Encoded protein: CASSLTSLTNYGYTF. This sequence joins TRBV7-3 and TRBJ1-2; D remains ambiguous. This CDR3 is 15 amino acids long. Per the germline V gene, CDR1 is SGHTA and CDR2 is FQGTGA. Trimming pared 3 bases from V and 0 bases from J, leaving 11 bases between.

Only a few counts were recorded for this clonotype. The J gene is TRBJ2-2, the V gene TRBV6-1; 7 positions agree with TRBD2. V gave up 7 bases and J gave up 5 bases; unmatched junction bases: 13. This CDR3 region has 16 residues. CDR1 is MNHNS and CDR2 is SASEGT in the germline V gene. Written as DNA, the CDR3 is TGTGCCAGCACGAAGCGGAGTAGCGGGCTAACCGGGGAGCTGTTTTTT. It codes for CASTKRSSGLTGELFF.

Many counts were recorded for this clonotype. The DNA of the CDR3 is TGTGCCAGCAGCTTACAGGGGGCGAGCTCAGATACGCAGTATTTT. It encodes CASSLQGASSDTQYF. This chain links TRBV7-3 with TRBJ2-3, with TRBD1 identical over 8 bases. V gave up 2 bases and J gave up 4 bases; unmatched junction bases: 5. Per germline, CDR1 SGHTA and CDR2 FQGTGA. The CDR3 contains 15 residues.

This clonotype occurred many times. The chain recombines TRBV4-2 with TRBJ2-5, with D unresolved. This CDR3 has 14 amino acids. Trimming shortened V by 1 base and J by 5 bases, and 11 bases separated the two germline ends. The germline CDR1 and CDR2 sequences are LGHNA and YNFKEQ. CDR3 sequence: CASSQGAQEETQYF. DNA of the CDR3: TGTGCCAGCAGCCAAGGGGCGCAGGAGGAGACCCAGTACTTC.

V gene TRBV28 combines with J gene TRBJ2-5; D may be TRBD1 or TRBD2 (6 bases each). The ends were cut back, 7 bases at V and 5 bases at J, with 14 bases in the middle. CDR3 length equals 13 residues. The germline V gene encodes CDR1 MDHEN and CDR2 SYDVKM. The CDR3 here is CASIPGDTETQYF. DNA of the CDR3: TGTGCCAGCATCCCGGGGGACACGGAGACCCAGTACTTC.

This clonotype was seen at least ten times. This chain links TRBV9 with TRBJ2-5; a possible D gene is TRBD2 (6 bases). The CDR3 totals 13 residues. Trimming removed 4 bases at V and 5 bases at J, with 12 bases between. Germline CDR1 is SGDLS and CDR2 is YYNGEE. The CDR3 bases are TGTGCCAGCAGCTTCGGGGGATCGGAGACCCAGTACTTC. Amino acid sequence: CASSFGGSETQYF.

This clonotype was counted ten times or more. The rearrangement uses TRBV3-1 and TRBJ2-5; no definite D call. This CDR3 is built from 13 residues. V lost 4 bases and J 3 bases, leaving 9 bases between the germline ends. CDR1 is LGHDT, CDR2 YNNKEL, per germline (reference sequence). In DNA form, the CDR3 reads TGTGCCAGCAGCCGAACGAAGGAAGAGACCCAGTACTTC. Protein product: CASSRTKEETQYF.

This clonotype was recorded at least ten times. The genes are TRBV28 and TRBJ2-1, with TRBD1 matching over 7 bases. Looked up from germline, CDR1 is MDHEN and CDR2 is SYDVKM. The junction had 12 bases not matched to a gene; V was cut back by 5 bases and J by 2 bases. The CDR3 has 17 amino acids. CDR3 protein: CASSPPWDSVTYNEQFF. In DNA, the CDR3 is TGTGCCAGCAGTCCTCCCTGGGACAGTGTGACCTACAATGAGCAGTTCTTC.